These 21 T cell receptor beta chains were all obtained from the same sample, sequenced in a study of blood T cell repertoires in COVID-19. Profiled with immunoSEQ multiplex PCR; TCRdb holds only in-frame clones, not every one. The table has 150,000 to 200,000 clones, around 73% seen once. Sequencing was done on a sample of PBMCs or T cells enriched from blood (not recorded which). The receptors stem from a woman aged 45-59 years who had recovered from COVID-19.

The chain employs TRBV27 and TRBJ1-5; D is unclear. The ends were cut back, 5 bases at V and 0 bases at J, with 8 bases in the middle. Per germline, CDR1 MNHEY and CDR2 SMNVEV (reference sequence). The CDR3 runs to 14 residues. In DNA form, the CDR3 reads TGTGCCAGCAGTCAGGCTTATAGCAATCAGCCCCAGCATTTT. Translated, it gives CASSQAYSNQPQHF.

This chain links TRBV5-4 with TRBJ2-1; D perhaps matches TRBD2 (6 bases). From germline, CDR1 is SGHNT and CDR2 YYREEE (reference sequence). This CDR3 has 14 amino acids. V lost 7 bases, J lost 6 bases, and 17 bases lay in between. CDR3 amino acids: CASRRDGIANEQFF. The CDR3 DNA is TGTGCCAGCCGGCGGGACGGGATTGCCAATGAGCAGTTCTTC.

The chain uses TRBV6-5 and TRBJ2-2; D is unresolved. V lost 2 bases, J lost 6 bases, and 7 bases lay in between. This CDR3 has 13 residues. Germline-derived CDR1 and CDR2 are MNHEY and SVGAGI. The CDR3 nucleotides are TGTGCCAGCAGTTACGATGCGGCCGGGGAGCTGTTTTTT. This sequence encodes CASSYDAAGELFF.

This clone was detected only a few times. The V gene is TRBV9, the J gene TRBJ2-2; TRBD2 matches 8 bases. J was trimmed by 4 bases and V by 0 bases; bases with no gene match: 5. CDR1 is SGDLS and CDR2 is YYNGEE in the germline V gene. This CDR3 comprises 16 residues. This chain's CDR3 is CASSVGSSGFTGELFF. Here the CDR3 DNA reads TGTGCCAGCAGCGTAGGTTCTAGCGGGTTCACCGGGGAGCTGTTTTTT.

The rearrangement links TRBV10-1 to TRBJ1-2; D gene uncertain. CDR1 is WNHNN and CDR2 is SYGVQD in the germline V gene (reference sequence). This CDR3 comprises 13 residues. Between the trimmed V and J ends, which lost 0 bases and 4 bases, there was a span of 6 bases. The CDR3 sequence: CASSESGSYGYTF. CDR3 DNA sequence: TGCGCCAGCAGTGAGTCGGGCAGCTATGGCTACACCTTC.

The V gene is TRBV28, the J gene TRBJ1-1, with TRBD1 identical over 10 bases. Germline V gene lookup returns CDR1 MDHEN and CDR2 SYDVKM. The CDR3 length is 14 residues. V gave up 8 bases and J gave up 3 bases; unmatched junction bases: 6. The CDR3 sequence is CASLVGTGDTEAFF. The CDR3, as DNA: TGTGCCAGCCTAGTCGGGACAGGGGACACTGAAGCTTTCTTT.

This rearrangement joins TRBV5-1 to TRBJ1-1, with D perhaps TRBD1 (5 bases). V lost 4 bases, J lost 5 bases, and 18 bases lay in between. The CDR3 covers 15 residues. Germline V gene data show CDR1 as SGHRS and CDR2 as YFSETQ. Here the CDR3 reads CASSKTAGKSTEAFF. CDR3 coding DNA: TGCGCCAGCAGCAAAACCGCAGGGAAGAGTACTGAAGCTTTCTTT. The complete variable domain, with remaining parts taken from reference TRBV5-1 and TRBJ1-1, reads KAGVTQTPRYLIKTRGQQVTLSCSPISGHRSVSWYQQTPGQGLQFLFEYFSETQRNKGNFPGRFSGRQFSNSRSEMNVSTLELGDSALYLCASSKTAGKSTEAFFGQGTRLTVV.

CDR3 protein: CASKKSGTGQGTYEQYF. The CDR3 DNA follows: TGTGCCAGCAAAAAATCTGGAACGGGACAGGGAACCTACGAGCAGTACTTC. The chain combines TRBV19 with TRBJ2-7, with 9 positions matching TRBD1. The V gene's germline CDR1 is LNHDA and CDR2 SQIVND (reference sequence). The CDR3 spans 17 residues. Trimming cost V 9 bases and J 2 bases; bases outside gene matches: 17.

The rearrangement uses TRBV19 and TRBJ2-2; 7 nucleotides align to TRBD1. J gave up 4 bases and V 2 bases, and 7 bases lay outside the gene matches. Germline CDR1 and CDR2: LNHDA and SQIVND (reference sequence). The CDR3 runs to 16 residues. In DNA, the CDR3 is TGTGCCAGTAGTATATTCAGGGGGTCTAGCACCGGGGAGCTGTTTTTT. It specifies CASSIFRGSSTGELFF.

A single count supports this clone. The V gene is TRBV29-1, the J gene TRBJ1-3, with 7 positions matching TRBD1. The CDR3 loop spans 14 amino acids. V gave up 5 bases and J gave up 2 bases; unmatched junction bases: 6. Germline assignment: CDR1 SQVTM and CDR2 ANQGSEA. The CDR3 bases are TGCAGCGTTAACACCGGGACAGCTGGAAACACCATATATTTT. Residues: CSVNTGTAGNTIYF.

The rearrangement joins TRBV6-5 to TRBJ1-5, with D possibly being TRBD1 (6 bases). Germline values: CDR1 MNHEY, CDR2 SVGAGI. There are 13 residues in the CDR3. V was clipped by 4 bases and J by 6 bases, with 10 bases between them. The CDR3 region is CASSSQGAQPQHF. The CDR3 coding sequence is TGTGCCAGCAGTTCACAGGGTGCTCAGCCCCAGCATTTT.

The CDR3 sequence: CASSSVAGGGTLQYF. For the CDR3, the DNA is TGTGCCAGCAGTTCCGTAGCGGGGGGGGGCACCTTACAGTATTTT. J is TRBJ2-3 and V is TRBV27; 11 bases fit TRBD2. The CDR3 contains 15 residues. The germline V gene encodes CDR1 MNHEY and CDR2 SMNVEV (reference sequence). V shed 4 bases and J 12 bases; nucleotides not matched to a gene: 12.

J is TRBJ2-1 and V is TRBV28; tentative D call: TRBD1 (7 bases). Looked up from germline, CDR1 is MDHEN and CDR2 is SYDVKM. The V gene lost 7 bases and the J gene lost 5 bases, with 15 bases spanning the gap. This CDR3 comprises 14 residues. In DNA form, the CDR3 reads TGTGCCAGCACGGGGGACAGTCCCCACAATGAGCAGTTCTTC. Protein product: CASTGDSPHNEQFF.

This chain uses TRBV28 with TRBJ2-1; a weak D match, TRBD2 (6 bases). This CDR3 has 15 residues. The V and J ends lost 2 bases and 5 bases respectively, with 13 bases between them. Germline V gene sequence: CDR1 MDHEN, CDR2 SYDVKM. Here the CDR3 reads CASSLGGSGNNEQFF. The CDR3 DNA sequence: TGTGCCAGCAGTTTAGGGGGTAGCGGAAACAATGAGCAGTTCTTC.

The CDR3 DNA reads as TGTGCCAGCAGCGATTGGCAGCAAGAGACCCAGTACTTC. It codes for CASSDWQQETQYF. The rearrangement uses TRBV5-6 and TRBJ2-5; D call uncertain. V was clipped by 4 bases and J by 2 bases, with 9 bases between them. Germline lookup yields CDR1 SGHDT and CDR2 YYEEEE. The CDR3 spans 13 residues.

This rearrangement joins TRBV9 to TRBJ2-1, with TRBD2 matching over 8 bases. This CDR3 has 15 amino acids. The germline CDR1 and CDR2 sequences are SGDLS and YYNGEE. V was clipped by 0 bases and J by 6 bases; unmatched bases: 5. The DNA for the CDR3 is TGTGCCAGCAGCGTAGTGGGACGGGAGGGCAATGAGCAGTTCTTC. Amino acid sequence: CASSVVGREGNEQFF.

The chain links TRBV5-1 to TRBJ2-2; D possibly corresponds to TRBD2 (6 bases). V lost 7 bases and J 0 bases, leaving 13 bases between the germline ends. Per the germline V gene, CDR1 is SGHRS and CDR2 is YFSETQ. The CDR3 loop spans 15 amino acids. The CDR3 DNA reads TGCGCCAGCGCCCCGGGGGTTCCGAACACCGGGGAGCTGTTTTTT. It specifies CASAPGVPNTGELFF. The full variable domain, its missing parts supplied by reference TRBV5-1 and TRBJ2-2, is KAGVTQTPRYLIKTRGQQVTLSCSPISGHRSVSWYQQTPGQGLQFLFEYFSETQRNKGNFPGRFSGRQFSNSRSEMNVSTLELGDSALYLCASAPGVPNTGELFFGEGSRLTVL.

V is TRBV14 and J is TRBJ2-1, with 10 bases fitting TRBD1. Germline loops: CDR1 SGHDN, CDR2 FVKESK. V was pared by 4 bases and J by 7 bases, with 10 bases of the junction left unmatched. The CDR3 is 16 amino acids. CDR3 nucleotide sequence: TGTGCCAGCAGCCTACCGGGGGACAGGGGAGGGAATGAGCAGTTCTTC. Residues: CASSLPGDRGGNEQFF.

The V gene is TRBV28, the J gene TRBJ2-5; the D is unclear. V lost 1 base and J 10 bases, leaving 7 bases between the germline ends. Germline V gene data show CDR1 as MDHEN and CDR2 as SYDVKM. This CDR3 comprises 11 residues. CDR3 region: CASSLSSNQYF. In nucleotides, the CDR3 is TGTGCCAGCAGTTTATCATCCAACCAGTACTTC.

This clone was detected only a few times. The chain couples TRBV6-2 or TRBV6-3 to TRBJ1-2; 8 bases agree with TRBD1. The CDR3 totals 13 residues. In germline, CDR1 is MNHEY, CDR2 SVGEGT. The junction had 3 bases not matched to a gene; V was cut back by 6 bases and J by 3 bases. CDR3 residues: CASSPTGDYGYTF. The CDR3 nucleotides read TGTGCCAGCAGCCCGACAGGGGACTATGGCTACACCTTC.

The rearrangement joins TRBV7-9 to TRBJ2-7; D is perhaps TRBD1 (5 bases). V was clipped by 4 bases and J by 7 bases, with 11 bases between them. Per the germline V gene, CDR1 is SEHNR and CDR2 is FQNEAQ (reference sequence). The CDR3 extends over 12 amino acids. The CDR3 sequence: CASSSGAGEQYF. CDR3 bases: TGTGCCAGCAGCTCGGGCGCAGGGGAGCAGTACTTC.